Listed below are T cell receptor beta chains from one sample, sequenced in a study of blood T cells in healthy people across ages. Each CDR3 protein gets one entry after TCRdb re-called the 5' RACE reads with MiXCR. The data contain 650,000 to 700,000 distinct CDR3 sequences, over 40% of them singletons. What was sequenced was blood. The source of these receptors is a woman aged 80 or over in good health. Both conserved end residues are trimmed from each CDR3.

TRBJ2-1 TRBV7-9 ASSFMELAHEQF
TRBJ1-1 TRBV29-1 SVLGQGITEAF
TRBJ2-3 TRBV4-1 ASSPRSRYTDTQY
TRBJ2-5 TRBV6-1 ASSENRGFQETQY
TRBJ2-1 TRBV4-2 ASSQVGRLGRYNEQF
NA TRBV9 ASSVAEWKTQY
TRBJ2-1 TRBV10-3 AISASGGGLSSYNEQF
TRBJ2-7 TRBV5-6 ASSYFSSGASYEQY
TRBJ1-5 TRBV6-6 ASSFSTSNQPQH
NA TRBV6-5 ASSYRGSNEQY
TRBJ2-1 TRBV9 ASSETSLPYNEQF
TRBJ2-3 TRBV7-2 ASSLAGRTDTQY
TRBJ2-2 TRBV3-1 ASSPRRGSTGELF
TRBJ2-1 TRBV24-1 ATSVPGQRNNEQF
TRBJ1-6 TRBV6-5 ASSKRTGGAYSPLH
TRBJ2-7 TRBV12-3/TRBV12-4 ASILNQGEQY
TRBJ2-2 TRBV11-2 ASSQRGTTGELF
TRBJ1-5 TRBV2 ANSGQSWGPQH
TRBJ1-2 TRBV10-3 AISDDATDRVALNGYT
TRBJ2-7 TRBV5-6 ASSLGQRPYEQY
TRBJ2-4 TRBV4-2 ASSQESRDIQY
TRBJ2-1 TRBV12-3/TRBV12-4 ASSLREAGSEQF
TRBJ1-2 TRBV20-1 SARERGGGSGNYGYT
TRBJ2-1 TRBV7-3 ASSFTQGNEQF
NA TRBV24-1 ATSGIREGTYEQY
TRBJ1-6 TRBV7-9 ASSLGVAVQSSYNSPLH
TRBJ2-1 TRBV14 ASSPKPYNEQF
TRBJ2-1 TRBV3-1 ASSQDFGREQF
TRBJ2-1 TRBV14 ASSQSSGGLDFYNEQF
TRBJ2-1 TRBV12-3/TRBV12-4 ASGAGGPISYNEQF
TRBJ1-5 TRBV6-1 ASRQPQGALRQPQH
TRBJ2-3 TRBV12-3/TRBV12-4 ASSLASADTQY
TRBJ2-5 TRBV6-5 ASSYPTGSQY
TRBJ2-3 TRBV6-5 ASGLLTSRGTDTQY
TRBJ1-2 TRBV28 ASSLGGGAYGYT
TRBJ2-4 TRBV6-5 ASSPRRGDIQY
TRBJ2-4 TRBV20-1 SADWTSGGTENIQY
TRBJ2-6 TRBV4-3 ASSQETGAIDSGANVLT
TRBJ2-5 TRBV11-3 ASSLGGPLKETQY
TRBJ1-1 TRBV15 ATSPGANTEAF
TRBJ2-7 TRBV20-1 SARDLETSGHSSYEQY
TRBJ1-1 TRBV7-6 ASSLAGGTAHTEAF
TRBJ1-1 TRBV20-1 SAPRQPNTEAF
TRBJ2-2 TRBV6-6 ASRNSGRTSGELF
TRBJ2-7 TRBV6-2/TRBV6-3 ASRTGHSYEQY
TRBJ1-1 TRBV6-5 ASSYTGGTEAF
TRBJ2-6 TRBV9 ASSVPGSTGANVLT
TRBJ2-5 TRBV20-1 SARSSGGLRGTQY
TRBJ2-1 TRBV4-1 ASSQLGLATNEKF